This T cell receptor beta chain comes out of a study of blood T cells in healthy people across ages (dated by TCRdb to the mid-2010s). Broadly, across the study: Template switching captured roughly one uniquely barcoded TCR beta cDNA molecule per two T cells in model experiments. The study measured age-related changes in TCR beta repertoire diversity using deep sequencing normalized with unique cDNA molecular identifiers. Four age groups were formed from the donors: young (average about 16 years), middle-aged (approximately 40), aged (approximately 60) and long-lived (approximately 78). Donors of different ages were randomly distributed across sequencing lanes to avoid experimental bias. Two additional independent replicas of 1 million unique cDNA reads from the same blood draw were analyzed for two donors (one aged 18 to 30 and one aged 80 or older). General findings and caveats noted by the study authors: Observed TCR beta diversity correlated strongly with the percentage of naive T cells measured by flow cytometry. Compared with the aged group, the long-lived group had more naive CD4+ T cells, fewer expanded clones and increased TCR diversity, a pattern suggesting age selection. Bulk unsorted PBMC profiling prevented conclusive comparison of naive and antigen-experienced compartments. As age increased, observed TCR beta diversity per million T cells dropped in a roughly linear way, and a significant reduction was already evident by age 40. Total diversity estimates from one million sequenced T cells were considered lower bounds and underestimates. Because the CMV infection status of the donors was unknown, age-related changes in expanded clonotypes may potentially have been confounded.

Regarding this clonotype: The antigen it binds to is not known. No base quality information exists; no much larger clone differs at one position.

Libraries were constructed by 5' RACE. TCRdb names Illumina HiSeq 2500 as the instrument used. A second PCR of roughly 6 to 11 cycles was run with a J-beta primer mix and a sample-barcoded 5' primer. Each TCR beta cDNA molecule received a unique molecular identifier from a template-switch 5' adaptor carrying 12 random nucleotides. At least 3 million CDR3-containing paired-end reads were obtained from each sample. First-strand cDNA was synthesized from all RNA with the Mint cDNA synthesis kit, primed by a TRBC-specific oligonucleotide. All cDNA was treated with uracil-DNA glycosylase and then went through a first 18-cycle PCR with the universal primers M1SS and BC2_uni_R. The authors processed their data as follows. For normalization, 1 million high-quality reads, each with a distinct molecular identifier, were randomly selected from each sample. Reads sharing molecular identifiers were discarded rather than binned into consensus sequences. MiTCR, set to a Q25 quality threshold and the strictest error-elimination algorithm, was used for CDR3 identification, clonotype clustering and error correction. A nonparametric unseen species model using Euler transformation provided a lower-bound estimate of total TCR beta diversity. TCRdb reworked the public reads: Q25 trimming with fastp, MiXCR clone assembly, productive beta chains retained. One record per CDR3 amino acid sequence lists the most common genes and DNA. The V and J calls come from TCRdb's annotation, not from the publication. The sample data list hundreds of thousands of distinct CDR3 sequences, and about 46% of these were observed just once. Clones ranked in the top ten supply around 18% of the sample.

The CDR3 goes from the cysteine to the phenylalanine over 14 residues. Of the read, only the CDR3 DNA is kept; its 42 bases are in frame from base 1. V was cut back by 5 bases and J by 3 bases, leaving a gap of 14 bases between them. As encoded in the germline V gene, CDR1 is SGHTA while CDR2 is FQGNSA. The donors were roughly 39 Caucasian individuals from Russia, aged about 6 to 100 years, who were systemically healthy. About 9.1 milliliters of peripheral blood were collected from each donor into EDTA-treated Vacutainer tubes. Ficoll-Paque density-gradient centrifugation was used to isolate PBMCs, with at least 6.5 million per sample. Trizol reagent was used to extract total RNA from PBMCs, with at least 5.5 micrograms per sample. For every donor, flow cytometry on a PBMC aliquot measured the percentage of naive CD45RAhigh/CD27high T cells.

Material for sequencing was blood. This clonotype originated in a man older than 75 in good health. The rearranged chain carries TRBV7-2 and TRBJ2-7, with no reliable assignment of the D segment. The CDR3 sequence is CASSLNVGDYEQYF. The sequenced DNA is TGTGCCAGCAGCCTAAATGTTGGCGACTACGAGCAGTACTTC.